This TCR beta chain came from a study of cytomegalovirus exposure and HLA in healthy donors. Study outcomes and limitations: Common viral pathogens were later found to be apparently linked to several of the most significant clusters. Among the sequence variants, a highly shared cluster was likely an artifact of sequencing.

This clone was seen a few times. The target antigen is unknown. The PCR made use of 60 Vbeta and 13 Jbeta primers. Clones were read by immunoSEQ multiplex PCR, and TCRdb kept only the in-frame ones, dropping some. Of roughly 120,000 clones detected, roughly 78% appear once; the ten largest clones hold over 2.5%. The sequencing sample was made of PBMCs. This clonotype originated in a male donor in good health and CMV-seronegative.

CDR3: CASSIWTGGSEQYF. The CDR3 DNA sequence: TGTGCCAGTAGTATATGGACAGGGGGCAGCGAGCAGTACTTC. The rearrangement uses TRBV19 and TRBJ2-7; TRBD1 matches at 11 bases. The junction had 3 bases not matched to a gene; V was cut back by 2 bases and J by 6 bases. The germline V gene has CDR1 LNHDA and CDR2 SQIVND (reference sequence). The CDR3 is made up of 14 amino acids.